Included here is one TCR beta chain sequence, with context. Its specificity is not known. Measured with immunoSEQ multiplex PCR; TCRdb has only the in-frame clones, and not every one. The data contain about 160,000 clones, roughly nine tenths of them seen just once; the ten biggest clones take up more than 3%. This sample is drawn from a study of T cell responses to AZD1222 COVID-19 vaccine. Study-level results: Nearly half of the spike-specific TCRs reportedly recognize variant regions that carry no mutations. White British people made up most donors, females outnumbered males, and clonal diversity was possibly underestimated. The study sampled repertoires only after the peak T cell response.

CDR1 is SGHAT and CDR2 is FQNNGV in the germline V gene. V was clipped by 0 bases and J by 4 bases, with 9 bases between them. The CDR3 consists of 14 residues. The V call is TRBV11-2, the J call TRBJ2-5; unclear D gene. The source was peripheral blood, collected 28 days after the second AZD1222 dose. This TCR derives from an adult who received the AZD1222 COVID-19 vaccine. CDR3 sequence reads: CASSLEIARETQYF. Here the CDR3 DNA reads TGTGCCAGCAGCTTAGAGATCGCGAGAGAGACCCAGTACTTC.